Described below is a single T cell receptor (beta chain) sequence and its context. The sample originates from a study of blood T cells in healthy people across ages. The second PCR ran about 6 to 12 cycles with a sample-barcoded 5' primer and J-beta primers. TCRdb re-analysed the 5' RACE reads in MiXCR, keeping a single row per CDR3 protein. The sample lists approximately 830,000 distinct CDR3 sequences, approximately 59% occurring once. Germline lookup yields CDR1 SGHNT and CDR2 YYREEE (reference sequence). V gave up 3 bases and J gave up 5 bases; unmatched junction bases: 6. This CDR3 has 15 amino acids.

The chain is built from TRBV5-4 and TRBJ2-1; 9 bases map to TRBD2. Sample: blood. The receptor was isolated from a young man in good health. The CDR3 DNA sequence: TGTGCCAGCAGCTCGAAGCGGGGGGCGGACAATGAGCAGTTCTTC. It is translated as CASSSKRGADNEQFF.